Included here is one T cell receptor (beta chain) sequence, with context. The data are from a study of T cell responses to AZD1222 COVID-19 vaccine. The assay was immunoSEQ multiplex PCR, and TCRdb's table has in-frame clones only and misses some. This sample carries about 220,000 clones, under 95% of them seen once, and the ten largest clones take less than 1.2%. The V end was cut by 2 bases, the J end by 6 bases, with 11 bases between. This CDR3 is 14 amino acids long. Germline V lookup: CDR1 KGHSH, CDR2 LQKENI. This chain links TRBV18 with TRBJ1-5; D gene unclear. The material sequenced was peripheral blood, taken on day 0 of MenACWY control vaccination. The receptor was derived from an adult in good health. In DNA, the CDR3 is TGTGCCAGCTCACCAGGGTTGGCGGTTCAGCCCCAGCATTTT. Amino acid sequence: CASSPGLAVQPQHF. The full variable domain, rest sourced from reference TRBV18 and TRBJ1-5, is NAGVMQNPRHLVRRRGQEARLRCSPMKGHSHVYWYRQLPEEGLKFMVYLQKENIIDESGMPKERFSAEFPKEGPSILRIQQVVRGDSAAYFCASSPGLAVQPQHFGDGTRLSIL.